This TCR beta chain was recorded in a study of shared clonotypes between healthy human individuals. The CDR3 is 9 residues long. Per the study methods: Junction-only sequences without quality scores were provided by ImmunoSEQ, so filtering was different. Produced via immunoSEQ multiplex PCR; TCRdb's table is partial and in-frame only. Clone size and the V and J calls come from that table; the DNA yielded D and trimming. The repertoire holds 850,000 to 1,200,000 clones, with about 74% as singletons. This rearrangement joins TRBV12-1 to TRBJ1-1. TRBV12-1 is tagged as a pseudogene. The sequence was obtained from a man aged 18 to 30 in good health. Sequenced: memory CD4+ T cells sorted from blood. Subset indicated: CD45RA-negative fraction. Here the CDR3 reads CASRSRTLF. CDR3 bases: TGTGCCAGCAGATCCCGGACTCTCTTT.